The sequence of this T cell receptor (beta chain) was determined in a study of cytomegalovirus exposure and HLA in healthy donors. Study-level background: Assignment to the Caucasian-associated ancestry cluster applied to around 82% of the approximately 370 genotyped donors. Study outcomes and limitations: Most CMV-associated TCR beta chains appeared HLA-restricted in a later analysis. The authors reported that TCR beta sequences could predict HLA-A and HLA-B alleles. These predictions were accurate for most subjects in the first cohort. The Asian-associated ancestry cluster reportedly had fewer N-insertions than the roughly 670-donor mean in a later analysis.

PCR was performed using 60 Vbeta and 13 Jbeta primers. Sequencing used immunoSEQ multiplex PCR; TCRdb keeps in-frame clones, though not all of them. The sample holds around 120,000 clones, 70% to 85% seen once. On this clone itself: Its matching antigen is unknown.

CDR1 and CDR2 (germline): SGHTA, FQGNSA. V shed 1 base, J shed 6 bases, and the junction held 9 bases outside the gene matches. This CDR3 has 15 amino acids. The clonotype originates from a boy aged 10-17 years in good health and CMV-seronegative. The chain recombines TRBV7-2 with TRBJ2-7; 7 nucleotides line up with TRBD2. Input material: PBMCs. CDR3 in DNA: TGTGCCAGCAGCTTAGAAGTGACTAGCTCAGGCGAGCAGTACTTC. Its protein is CASSLEVTSSGEQYF.